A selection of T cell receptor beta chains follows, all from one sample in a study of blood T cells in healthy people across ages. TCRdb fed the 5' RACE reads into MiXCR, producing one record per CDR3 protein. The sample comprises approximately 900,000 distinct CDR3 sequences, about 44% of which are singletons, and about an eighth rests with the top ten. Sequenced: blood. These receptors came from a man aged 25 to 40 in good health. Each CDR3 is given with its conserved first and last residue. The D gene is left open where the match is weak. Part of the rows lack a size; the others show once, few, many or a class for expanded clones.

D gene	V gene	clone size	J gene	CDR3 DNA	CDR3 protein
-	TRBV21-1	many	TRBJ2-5	TGTGCCAGCCCAGGGACTAGCGGGGAAGAGACCCAGTACTTC	CASPGTSGEETQYF
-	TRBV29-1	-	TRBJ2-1	TGCAGCGTTGATAGGGGGGAGCAGTTCTTC	CSVDRGEQFF
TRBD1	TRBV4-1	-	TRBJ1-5	TGCGCCAGCAGCCAAGATGGACAGGGCGATCAGCCCCAGCATTTT	CASSQDGQGDQPQHF
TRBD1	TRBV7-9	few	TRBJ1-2	TGTGCCAGCAGCTTGCAGACAGGGGGTCTAGCTAACTATGGCTACACCTTC	CASSLQTGGLANYGYTF
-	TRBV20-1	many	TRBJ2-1	TGCAGTGCTAGAGAATTTGTGGGGGCCGGCTACAATGAGCAGTTCTTC	CSAREFVGAGYNEQFF
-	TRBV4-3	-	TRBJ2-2	TGCGCCAGCAGCCAAGAATACGCCCGGGGGAACACCGGGGAGCTGTTTTTT	CASSQEYARGNTGELFF
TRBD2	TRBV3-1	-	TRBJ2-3	TGTGCCAGCAGCCAAGATCTGGCTAGCGGGGGGGCTGATACGCAGTATTTT	CASSQDLASGGADTQYF
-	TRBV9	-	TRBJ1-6	TGTGCCAGCAGCGTGCAAGGTGGGGTATTCTCACCCCTCCACTTT	CASSVQGGVFSPLHF
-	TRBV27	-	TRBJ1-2	TGTGCCAGCAGTTTAGCGTTTGACTATGGCTACACCTTC	CASSLAFDYGYTF
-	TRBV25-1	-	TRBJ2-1	TGTGCCAGCGGGGGCGGGGCCTACAATGAGCAGTTCTTC	CASGGGAYNEQFF
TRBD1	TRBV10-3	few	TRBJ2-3	TGTGCCATCAGCCCCGGGACAGGGGGCCGAGGGGCCCCTAGCACAGATACGCAGTATTTT	CAISPGTGGRGAPSTDTQYF
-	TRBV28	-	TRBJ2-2	TGTGCCAGCAGTTTATACGGACTCACCGGGGAGCTGTTTTTT	CASSLYGLTGELFF
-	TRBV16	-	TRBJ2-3	TGTGCCAGCACCGCGACAGGACCTACAGATACGCAGTATTTT	CASTATGPTDTQYF
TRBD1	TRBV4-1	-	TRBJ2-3	TGCGCCAGCAGCCAAGACGGCAGGGGGCATACGCAGTATTTT	CASSQDGRGHTQYF
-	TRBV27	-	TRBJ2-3	TGTGCCAGCAGCTCCCTCGGGGTGGGAGAGGATACGCAGTATTTT	CASSSLGVGEDTQYF
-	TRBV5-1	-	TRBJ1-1	TGCGCCAGCAACCCGACGGGAAACACTGAAGCTTTCTTT	CASNPTGNTEAFF
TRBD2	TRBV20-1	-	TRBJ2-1	TGCAGTGCTGGGGGGTCTGGCGGGAGGGCCCATGAGCAGTTCTTC	CSAGGSGGRAHEQFF
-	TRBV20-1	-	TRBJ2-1	TGCAGTGCTAGAGAGGGACTGAGCTCCTACAATGAGCAGTTCTTC	CSAREGLSSYNEQFF
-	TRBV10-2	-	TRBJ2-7	TGCGCCAGCGAGGCCTTATACTCTAACGAGCAGTACTTC	CASEALYSNEQYF
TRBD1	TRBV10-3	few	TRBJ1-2	TGTGCCATCAGCGAAGGGCAGGGGGCATACTATGGCTACACCTTC	CAISEGQGAYYGYTF
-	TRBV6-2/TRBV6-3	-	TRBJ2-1	TGTGCCAGCAACCCAACAGGGAGAAATGAGCAGTTCTTC	CASNPTGRNEQFF
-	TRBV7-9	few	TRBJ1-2	TGTGCCAGCAGCTTATCGGGGGGCCCACTAGGAGATTCTAACTATGGCTACACCTTC	CASSLSGGPLGDSNYGYTF
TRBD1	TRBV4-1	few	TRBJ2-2	TGCGCCAGCAGCCGGGACAGGGGGCCTACCGGGGAGCTGTTTTTT	CASSRDRGPTGELFF
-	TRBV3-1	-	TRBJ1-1	TGTGCCAGCAGCCAAGTAATGGTTTTCACTGAAGCTTTCTTT	CASSQVMVFTEAFF
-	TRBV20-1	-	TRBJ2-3	TGCAGTGCTAGGGGTCGGAGGGGGGTCACAGATACGCAGTATTTT	CSARGRRGVTDTQYF
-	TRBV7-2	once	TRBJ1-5	TGTGCCAGCAGCTCCGGGGGAACAGATAATCAGCCCCAGCATTTT	CASSSGGTDNQPQHF
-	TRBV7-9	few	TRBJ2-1	TGTGCCAGCAGTTACATCCGGGACCAAATTGAGCAGTTCTTC	CASSYIRDQIEQFF
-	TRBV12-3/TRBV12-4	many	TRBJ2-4	TGTGCCAGCAGTGTTGGTAGGGGAACAATCTTCAGCATTCAGTACTTC	CASSVGRGTIFSIQYF
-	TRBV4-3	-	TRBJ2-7	TGCGCCAGCAGCCAAGATTATAGCACATCCTACGAGCAGTACTTC	CASSQDYSTSYEQYF
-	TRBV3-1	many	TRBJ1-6	TGTGCCAGCAGCCGAGACAGATTTTATAATTCACCCCTCCACTTT	CASSRDRFYNSPLHF